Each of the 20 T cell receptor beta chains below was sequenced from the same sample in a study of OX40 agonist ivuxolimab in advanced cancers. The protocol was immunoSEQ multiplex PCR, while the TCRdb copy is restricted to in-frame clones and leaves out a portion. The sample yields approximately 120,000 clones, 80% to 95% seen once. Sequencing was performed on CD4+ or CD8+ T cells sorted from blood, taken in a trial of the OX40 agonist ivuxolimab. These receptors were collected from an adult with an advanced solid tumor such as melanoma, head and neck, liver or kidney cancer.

The CDR3 nucleotides are TGTGCCAGCAGTTACACAGCGAGCTCCTACAATGAGCAGTTCTTC. It yields the protein CASSYTASSYNEQFF. The chain recombines TRBV6-5 with TRBJ2-1; no reliable D call. The CDR3 sequence is 15 residues long. V lost 2 bases to trimming and J lost 0 bases, with 8 bases between them. Germline V gives CDR1 MNHEY, CDR2 SVGAGI.

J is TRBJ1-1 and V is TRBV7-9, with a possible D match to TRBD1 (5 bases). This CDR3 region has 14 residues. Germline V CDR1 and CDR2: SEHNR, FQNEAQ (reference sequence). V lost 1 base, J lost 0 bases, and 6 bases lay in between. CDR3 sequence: CASSLEGMNTEAFF. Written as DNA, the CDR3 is TGTGCCAGCAGCTTAGAGGGGATGAACACTGAAGCTTTCTTT.

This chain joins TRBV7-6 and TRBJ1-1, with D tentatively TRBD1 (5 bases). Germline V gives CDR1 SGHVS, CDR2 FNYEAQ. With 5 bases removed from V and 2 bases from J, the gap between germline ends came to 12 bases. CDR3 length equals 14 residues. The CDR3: CASSPGLTNTEAFF. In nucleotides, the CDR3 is TGTGCCAGCAGCCCGGGACTGACTAACACTGAAGCTTTCTTT.

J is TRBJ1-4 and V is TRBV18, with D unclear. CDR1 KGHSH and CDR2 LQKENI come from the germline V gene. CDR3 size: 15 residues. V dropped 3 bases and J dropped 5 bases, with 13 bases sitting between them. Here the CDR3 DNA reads TGTGCCAGCTCACCGAGCGAATACTTCAATGAAAAACTGTTTTTT. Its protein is CASSPSEYFNEKLFF.

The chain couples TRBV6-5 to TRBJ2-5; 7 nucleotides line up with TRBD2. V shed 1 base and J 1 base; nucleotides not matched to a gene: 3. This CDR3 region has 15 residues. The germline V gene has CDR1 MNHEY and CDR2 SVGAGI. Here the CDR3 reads CASSYLSSGQETQYF. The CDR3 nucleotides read TGTGCCAGCAGTTACTTATCTAGCGGCCAAGAGACCCAGTACTTC.

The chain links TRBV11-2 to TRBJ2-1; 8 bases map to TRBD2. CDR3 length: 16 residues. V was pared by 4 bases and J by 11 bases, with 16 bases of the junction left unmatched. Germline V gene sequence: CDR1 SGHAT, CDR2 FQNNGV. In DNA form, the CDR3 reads TGTGCCAGCAGCTCATCGGCCAGGGGAGCGGGAGTTAAGCAGTTCTTC. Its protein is CASSSSARGAGVKQFF.

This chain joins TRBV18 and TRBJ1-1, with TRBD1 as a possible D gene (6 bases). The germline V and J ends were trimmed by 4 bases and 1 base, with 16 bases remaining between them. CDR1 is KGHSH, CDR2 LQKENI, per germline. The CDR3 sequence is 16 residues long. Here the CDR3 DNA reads TGTGCCAGCTCACTATTGCCCCGGGACACGAACACTGAAGCTTTCTTT. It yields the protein CASSLLPRDTNTEAFF.

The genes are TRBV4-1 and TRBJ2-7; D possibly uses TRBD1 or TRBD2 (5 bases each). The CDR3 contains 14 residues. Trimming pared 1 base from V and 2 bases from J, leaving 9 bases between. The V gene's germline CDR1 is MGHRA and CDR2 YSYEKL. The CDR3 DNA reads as TGCGCCAGCAGCCAAGGGGACGGCCCCTACGAGCAGTACTTC. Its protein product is CASSQGDGPYEQYF.

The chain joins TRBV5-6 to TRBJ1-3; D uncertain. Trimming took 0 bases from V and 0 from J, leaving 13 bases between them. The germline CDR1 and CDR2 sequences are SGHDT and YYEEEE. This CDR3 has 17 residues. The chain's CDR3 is CASSLDGQRISGNTIYF. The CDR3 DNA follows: TGTGCCAGCAGCTTGGATGGGCAGCGCATCTCTGGAAACACCATATATTTT.

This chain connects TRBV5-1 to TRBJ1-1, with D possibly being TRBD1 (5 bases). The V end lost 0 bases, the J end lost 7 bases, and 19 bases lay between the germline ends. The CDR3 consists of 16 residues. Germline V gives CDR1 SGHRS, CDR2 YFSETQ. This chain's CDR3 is CASSLGQGTSFVEAFF. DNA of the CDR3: TGCGCCAGCAGCTTGGGCCAGGGTACAAGTTTCGTTGAAGCTTTCTTT.

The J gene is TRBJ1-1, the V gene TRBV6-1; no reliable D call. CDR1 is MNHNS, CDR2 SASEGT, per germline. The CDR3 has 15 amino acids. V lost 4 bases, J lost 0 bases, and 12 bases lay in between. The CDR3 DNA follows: TGTGCCAGCAGTGGCCAGTTATCGGTGAACACTGAAGCTTTCTTT. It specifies CASSGQLSVNTEAFF.

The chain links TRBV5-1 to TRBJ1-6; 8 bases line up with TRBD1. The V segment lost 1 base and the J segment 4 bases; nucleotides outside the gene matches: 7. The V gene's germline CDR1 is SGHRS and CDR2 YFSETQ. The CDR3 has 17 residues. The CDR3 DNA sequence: TGCGCCAGCAGCTTGTCAGGACAGGGACCTTATAATTCACCCCTCCACTTT. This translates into CASSLSGQGPYNSPLHF.

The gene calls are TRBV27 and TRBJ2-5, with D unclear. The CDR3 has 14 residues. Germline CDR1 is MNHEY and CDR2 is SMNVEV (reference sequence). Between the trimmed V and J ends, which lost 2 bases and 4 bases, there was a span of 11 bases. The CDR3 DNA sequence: TGTGCCAGCAGTTTAGTTCCTATCTTAGAGACCCAGTACTTC. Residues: CASSLVPILETQYF.

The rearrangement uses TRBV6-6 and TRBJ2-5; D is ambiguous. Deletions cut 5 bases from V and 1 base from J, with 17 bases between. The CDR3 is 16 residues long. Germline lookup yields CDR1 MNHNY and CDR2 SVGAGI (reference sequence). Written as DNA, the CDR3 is TGTGCCAGCAGTAAGCAGAGAACACGTAGCCAAGAGACCCAGTACTTC. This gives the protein CASSKQRTRSQETQYF.

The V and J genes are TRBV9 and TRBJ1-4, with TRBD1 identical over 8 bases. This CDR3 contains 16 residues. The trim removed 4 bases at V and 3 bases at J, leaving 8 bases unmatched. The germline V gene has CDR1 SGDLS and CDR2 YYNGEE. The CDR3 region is CASSLNRDRPNEKLFF. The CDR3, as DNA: TGTGCCAGCAGCCTCAACCGGGACAGGCCTAATGAAAAACTGTTTTTT.

CDR3 amino acids: CASSPWDRKAQDTQYF. For the CDR3, the DNA is TGCGCCAGCAGCCCTTGGGACAGGAAGGCACAGGATACGCAGTATTTT. The V gene is TRBV5-1, the J gene TRBJ2-3; 8 positions match TRBD1. Germline V CDR1 and CDR2: SGHRS, YFSETQ. V shed 4 bases, J shed 6 bases, and the junction held 13 bases outside the gene matches. The CDR3 is 16 amino acids.

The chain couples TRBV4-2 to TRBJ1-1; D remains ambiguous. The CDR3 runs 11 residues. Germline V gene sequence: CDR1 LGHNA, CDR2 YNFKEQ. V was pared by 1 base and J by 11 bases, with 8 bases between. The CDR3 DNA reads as TGTGCCAGCAGCCAAGTCGGTTTGGCTTTCTTT. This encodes CASSQVGLAFF.

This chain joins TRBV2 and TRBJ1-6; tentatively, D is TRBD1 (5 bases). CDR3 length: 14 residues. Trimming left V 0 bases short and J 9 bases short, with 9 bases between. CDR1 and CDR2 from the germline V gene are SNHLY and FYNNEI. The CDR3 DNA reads TGTGCCAGCAGTGAAGCTCTCGGGGGTTCACCCCTCCACTTT. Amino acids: CASSEALGGSPLHF.

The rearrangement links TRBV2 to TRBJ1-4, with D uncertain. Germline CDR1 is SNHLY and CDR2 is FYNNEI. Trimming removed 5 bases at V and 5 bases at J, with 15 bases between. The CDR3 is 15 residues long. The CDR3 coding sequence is TGTGCCAGCAGTCCGGCGGCCAGGTTAAATGAAAAACTGTTTTTT. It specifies CASSPAARLNEKLFF.

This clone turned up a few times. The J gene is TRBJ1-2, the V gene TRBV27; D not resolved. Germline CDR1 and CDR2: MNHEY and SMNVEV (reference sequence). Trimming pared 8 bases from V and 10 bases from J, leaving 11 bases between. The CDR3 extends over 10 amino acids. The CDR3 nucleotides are TGTGCCAGCCGTAGCGACGACTACACCTTC. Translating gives CASRSDDYTF.